Listed here are 10 T cell receptor beta chains from one sample, sequenced in a study of T cell responses to AZD1222 COVID-19 vaccine. TCRdb's table, derived via immunoSEQ multiplex PCR, lists solely in-frame clones and lacks some. Here the sample spans approximately 150,000 clones, 90% to 95% being singletons. Material: peripheral blood, obtained on day 0 of AZD1222 vaccination. These receptors were obtained from an adult in good health.

The chain uses TRBV6-1 and TRBJ1-6; D not resolved. Trimming took 2 bases from V and 7 from J, leaving 15 bases between them. Per the germline V gene, CDR1 is MNHNS and CDR2 is SASEGT. CDR3 size: 16 residues. CDR3 sequence: CASSENVGGENSPLHF. In DNA form, the CDR3 reads TGTGCCAGCAGTGAAAATGTGGGCGGGGAAAATTCACCCCTCCACTTT.

The genes are TRBV10-1 and TRBJ2-7; 8 nucleotides match TRBD2. V dropped 5 bases and J dropped 6; count of bases not matched to a gene: 12. The CDR3 is 15 residues long. The V gene's germline CDR1 is WNHNN and CDR2 SYGVQD (reference sequence). This CDR3 reads CASSSPAGELSEQYV. In DNA form, the CDR3 reads TGCGCCAGCAGTAGCCCAGCGGGAGAATTATCCGAGCAGTACGTC.

The chain links TRBV19 to TRBJ2-6; no clear D gene. The CDR3 is 15 residues long. Germline V gene lookup returns CDR1 LNHDA and CDR2 SQIVND (reference sequence). With 5 bases removed from V and 0 bases from J, the gap between germline ends came to 8 bases. The CDR3 reads CASSPDFSGANVLTF. CDR3 sequence (DNA): TGTGCCAGTAGTCCCGACTTCTCTGGGGCCAACGTCCTGACTTTC.

The rearrangement links TRBV5-4 to TRBJ2-1, with a tentative D call TRBD2 (6 bases). This CDR3 is built from 13 residues. V was trimmed by 2 bases and J by 12 bases, leaving 15 bases between them. Germline V gene sequence: CDR1 SGHNT, CDR2 YYREEE (reference sequence). The CDR3 spells CASSFAGSSGQFF. In DNA, the CDR3 is TGTGCCAGCAGCTTTGCCGGGAGTTCAGGGCAGTTCTTC.

The chain has TRBV2 and TRBJ2-7, with 7 nucleotides matching TRBD1. Germline CDR1 SNHLY, CDR2 FYNNEI. This CDR3 spans 18 amino acids. V dropped 0 bases and J dropped 3; count of bases not matched to a gene: 14. CDR3 sequence (DNA): TGTGCCAGCAGTGAAGCGCTTTCCTCCACAGGGGCCCTCTACGAGCAGTACGTC. It translates to CASSEALSSTGALYEQYV.

This chain connects TRBV5-5 to TRBJ2-7, with TRBD2 identical over 14 bases. The germline CDR1 and CDR2 sequences are SGHKS and YYEKEE (reference sequence). Losses at the gene ends were 4 bases for V and 4 bases for J; bases not matched to a gene: 16. This CDR3 spans 19 amino acids. CDR3 sequence reads: CASSPHFTGTSGSLYEQYV. The CDR3 DNA reads as TGTGCCAGCAGCCCCCATTTTACCGGGACTAGCGGGAGTTTATACGAGCAGTACGTC.

This clone was counted a single time. This chain uses TRBV19 with TRBJ2-1; TRBD2 might be the D (5 bases). The CDR3 spans 13 residues. V lost 4 bases, J lost 9 bases, and 13 bases lay in between. Germline lookup yields CDR1 LNHDA and CDR2 SQIVND (reference sequence). The CDR3 nucleotides are TGTGCCAGTAGTAGACTACCGGCGGGTGAGCAGTTCTTC. Encoded protein: CASSRLPAGEQFF. The full variable domain, in which reference TRBV19 and TRBJ2-1 provide the parts outside the CDR3, is DGGITQSPKYLFRKEGQNVTLSCEQNLNHDAMYWYRQDPGQGLRLIYYSQIVNDFQKGDIAEGYSVSREKKESFPLTVTSAQKNPTAFYLCASSRLPAGEQFFGPGTRLTVL.

The chain recombines TRBV7-2 with TRBJ1-5; 7 bases agree with TRBD1. CDR1 is SGHTA and CDR2 is FQGNSA in the germline V gene. The CDR3 consists of 13 residues. V lost 2 bases to trimming and J lost 6 bases; unmatched junction nucleotides: 1. The CDR3 loop is CASSLQGGQPQHF. For the CDR3, the DNA is TGTGCCAGCAGCTTACAGGGGGGTCAGCCCCAGCATTTT.

The chain links TRBV19 to TRBJ2-5; D not resolved. Between the trimmed V and J ends, which lost 10 bases and 1 base, there was a span of 19 bases. The CDR3 has 15 amino acids. In germline, CDR1 is LNHDA, CDR2 SQIVND (reference sequence). CDR3 protein: CATRAWAATQETQYF. In DNA, the CDR3 is TGTGCCACTCGAGCGTGGGCAGCTACCCAAGAGACCCAGTACTTC.

The chain employs TRBV5-1 and TRBJ1-3; tentatively, D is TRBD1 (6 bases). V shed 1 base and J shed 4 bases, with 9 bases lying between them. This CDR3 spans 14 amino acids. Looked up from germline, CDR1 is SGHRS and CDR2 is YFSETQ. CDR3 residues: CASSLQGPGNTIYF. The CDR3 coding sequence is TGCGCCAGCAGCTTGCAGGGGCCCGGAAACACCATATATTTT.